The 18 T cell receptor beta chains given below trace back to one sample, sequenced in a study of cytomegalovirus exposure and HLA in healthy donors. PCR used 60 Vbeta primers and 13 Jbeta primers. TCRdb keeps only in-frame clones here, not all; method: immunoSEQ multiplex PCR. The profile covers 110,000 to 150,000 clones, with around 86% appearing a single time and 1.2% taken by the ten largest. Sequencing was carried out using PBMCs. The source of these receptors is a female donor in good health and CMV-seronegative.

This rearrangement joins TRBV4-1 to TRBJ2-5; 10 bases fit TRBD2. The CDR3 is made up of 15 amino acids. Germline V lookup: CDR1 MGHRA, CDR2 YSYEKL. V shed 8 bases, J shed 5 bases, and the junction held 11 bases outside the gene matches. CDR3 DNA: TGCGCCAGCGCCCCCCTAGCGGGAGCGGGGGAGACCCAGTACTTC. This gives the protein CASAPLAGAGETQYF.

This clone was counted a few times. The chain carries TRBV6-5 and TRBJ2-3; no definite D call. Looked up from germline, CDR1 is MNHEY and CDR2 is SVGAGI. The V gene lost 5 bases and the J gene lost 1 base, with 13 bases spanning the gap. This CDR3 region has 15 residues. The CDR3 sequence: CASSPRLEGTDTQYF. The CDR3 DNA sequence: TGTGCCAGCAGTCCGCGGCTAGAGGGCACAGATACGCAGTATTTT.

The chain uses TRBV4-1 and TRBJ2-1; perhaps TRBD1 as D (6 bases). The germline V gene has CDR1 MGHRA and CDR2 YSYEKL. V gave up 1 base and J gave up 4 bases, with 11 bases separating them. The CDR3 loop spans 15 amino acids. The CDR3 reads CASSQADSSYNEQFF. DNA of the CDR3: TGCGCCAGCAGCCAAGCGGACAGTTCATACAATGAGCAGTTCTTC.

The J gene is TRBJ2-1, the V gene TRBV5-6; TRBD1 aligns across 8 bases. From germline, CDR1 is SGHDT and CDR2 YYEEEE. The CDR3 extends over 14 amino acids. Losses at the gene ends were 5 bases for V and 6 bases for J; bases not matched to a gene: 7. The CDR3 sequence: CASSPGTGINEQFF. The DNA of the CDR3 is TGTGCCAGCAGTCCCGGGACAGGCATCAATGAGCAGTTCTTC. The variable domain in full, with the rest retrieved from reference TRBV5-6 and TRBJ2-1, is DAGVTQSPTHLIKTRGQQVTLRCSPKSGHDTVSWYQQALGQGPQFIFQYYEEEERQRGNFPDRFSGHQFPNYSSELNVNALLLGDSALYLCASSPGTGINEQFFGPGTRLTVL.

This chain connects TRBV20-1 to TRBJ1-2; a possible D gene is TRBD1 (5 bases). From germline, CDR1 is DFQATT and CDR2 SNEGSKA (reference sequence). There are 10 residues in the CDR3. CDR3 residues: CTEAGYGYTF. The CDR3 nucleotides are TGCACCGAAGCAGGGTATGGCTACACCTTC.

The gene calls are TRBV29-1 and TRBJ2-3, with 7 positions matching TRBD1. The germline CDR1 and CDR2 sequences are SQVTM and ANQGSEA. The V gene end was trimmed by 4 bases and the J gene end by 3 bases; junction bases not matched to a gene: 1. The CDR3 runs 12 residues. CDR3 in amino acids: CSVGQGTDTQYF. Written as DNA, the CDR3 is TGCAGCGTTGGACAGGGTACAGATACGCAGTATTTT.

This chain uses TRBV28 with TRBJ2-3, with D maybe TRBD2 (5 bases). V was pared by 5 bases and J by 6 bases, with 9 bases between. The CDR3 extends over 12 amino acids. Germline loops: CDR1 MDHEN, CDR2 SYDVKM. The CDR3 spells CASSIIADTQYF. CDR3 nucleotides: TGTGCCAGCAGTATTATAGCGGATACGCAGTATTTT.

The V gene is TRBV29-1, the J gene TRBJ2-2; D is possibly TRBD1 (5 bases). Trimming removed 7 bases at V and 0 bases at J, with 12 bases between. Germline V gene sequence: CDR1 SQVTM, CDR2 ANQGSEA. The CDR3 contains 14 residues. The CDR3 reads CSGSRGSNTGELFF. The CDR3 nucleotides read TGCAGCGGAAGTAGGGGATCGAACACCGGGGAGCTGTTTTTT.

This clone showed up just a few times. The J gene is TRBJ2-1, the V gene TRBV4-1; 8 nucleotides agree with TRBD2. Per germline, CDR1 MGHRA and CDR2 YSYEKL. CDR3 length: 17 residues. The V gene end was trimmed by 0 bases and the J gene end by 3 bases; junction bases not matched to a gene: 7. CDR3 region: CASSQDRGSGNYNEQFF. CDR3 DNA: TGCGCCAGCAGCCAAGATAGAGGTAGCGGGAACTACAATGAGCAGTTCTTC.

This sequence joins TRBV18 and TRBJ2-5; 7 nucleotides line up with TRBD1. CDR1 KGHSH and CDR2 LQKENI come from the germline V gene. V dropped 3 bases and J dropped 2; count of bases not matched to a gene: 6. The CDR3 spans 15 residues. The CDR3 DNA follows: TGTGCCAGCTCACCCTTACAGGGGATTCAAGAGACCCAGTACTTC. This codes for CASSPLQGIQETQYF.

This clone is a singleton in its sample. At one end the junction does not follow the germline gene, possibly because of a read error. This sequence joins TRBV6-1 and TRBJ1-2, with TRBD1 matching 8 bases. CDR3 length equals 15 residues. Germline values: CDR1 MNHNS, CDR2 SASEGT. The CDR3 sequence: CASSDRGRGNYGSTF. CDR3 DNA: TGTGCCAGCAGTGACAGGGGGCGAGGTAACTATGGCTCCACCTTC.

The chain carries TRBV27 and TRBJ2-3; TRBD1 aligns across 8 bases. Germline V gene lookup returns CDR1 MNHEY and CDR2 SMNVEV (reference sequence). CDR3 length: 15 amino acids. The V segment lost 4 bases and the J segment 1 base; nucleotides outside the gene matches: 4. The CDR3 here is CASSSDRVGTDTQYF. For the CDR3, the DNA is TGTGCCAGCAGTTCGGACAGGGTGGGCACAGATACGCAGTATTTT.

The chain couples TRBV7-2 to TRBJ1-5, with 10 bases fitting TRBD1. The germline CDR1 and CDR2 sequences are SGHTA and FQGNSA. The CDR3 extends over 14 amino acids. Trimming cost V 1 base and J 7 bases; bases outside gene matches: 1. CDR3 DNA sequence: TGTGCCAGCAGCTTAGGGGACAGGGGCCAGCCCCAGCATTTT. This gives the protein CASSLGDRGQPQHF.

The CDR3 DNA follows: TGTGCCAGCAGCTTGAGTAAACTAGCGGGAGCGGAGACCCAGTACTTC. It encodes CASSLSKLAGAETQYF. The chain recombines TRBV5-4 with TRBJ2-5; 11 bases map to TRBD2. Germline assignment: CDR1 SGHNT and CDR2 YYREEE (reference sequence). Trimming took 1 base from V and 5 from J; bases not matched to a gene: 7. The CDR3 has 16 residues.

J is TRBJ2-1 and V is TRBV7-2, with D unresolved. V lost 1 base to trimming and J lost 6 bases, with 16 bases between them. This CDR3 has 16 residues. Germline V gives CDR1 SGHTA, CDR2 FQGNSA. The CDR3 loop reads CASSLGAPLRSNEQFF. The CDR3 coding sequence is TGTGCCAGCAGCTTAGGCGCCCCACTCAGGTCCAATGAGCAGTTCTTC.

The chain has TRBV6-5 and TRBJ2-7, with 9 positions matching TRBD1. This CDR3 comprises 16 residues. Germline V CDR1 and CDR2: MNHEY, SVGAGI. J lost 7 bases, V lost 4 bases, and 14 bases had no gene match. CDR3 residues: CASSWTTGGALSEQYF. DNA for the CDR3: TGTGCCAGCAGTTGGACCACAGGGGGCGCTTTGAGTGAGCAGTACTTC.

The chain joins TRBV9 to TRBJ2-7, with 7 bases aligning to TRBD1. After removal of 0 bases from V and 5 bases from J, the junction contained 8 bases not matched to a gene. This CDR3 has 15 residues. From germline, CDR1 is SGDLS and CDR2 YYNGEE. As DNA, the CDR3 is TGTGCCAGCAGCGTAGTGGTGGGACAGAAGAACGAGCAGTACTTC. This codes for CASSVVVGQKNEQYF.

The rearrangement joins TRBV19 to TRBJ1-1; possibly TRBD1 for D (5 bases). The CDR3 sequence is 13 residues long. Trimming shortened V by 4 bases and J by 4 bases, and 10 bases separated the two germline ends. Germline values: CDR1 LNHDA, CDR2 SQIVND (reference sequence). Here the CDR3 reads CASSTKGSTEAFF. The CDR3 nucleotides read TGTGCCAGTAGTACGAAGGGGTCCACTGAAGCTTTCTTT.